Presented here are 30 T cell receptor beta chains from one specimen sequenced in a study of blood T cell repertoires in COVID-19. Libraries were prepared by immunoSEQ multiplex PCR; TCRdb keeps only in-frame clonotypes and omits some of them. Among approximately 190,000 clones listed, less than 90% were seen once. Sequenced: PBMCs or T cells enriched from blood (not recorded which). The origin of the receptors is a young woman who had been exposed to COVID-19.

This clone was counted a single time. The V and J genes are TRBV5-1 and TRBJ2-5, with 9 bases aligning to TRBD1. V lost 3 bases and J lost 2; bases outside the gene matches: 5. The germline gives CDR1 SGHRS, CDR2 YFSETQ. The length of the CDR3 is 15 residues. The chain's CDR3 is CASSSPGQGQETQYF. The CDR3 bases are TGCGCCAGCAGCTCCCCGGGACAGGGTCAAGAGACCCAGTACTTC.

The chain employs TRBV2 and TRBJ1-2; TRBD1 is a possible D gene (6 bases). The CDR3 loop spans 15 amino acids. CDR1 is SNHLY and CDR2 is FYNNEI in the germline V gene. V was cut by 0 bases and J by 7 bases, with 15 bases left in between. This CDR3 reads CASSEALKGVRGYTF. The CDR3 nucleotides are TGTGCCAGCAGTGAAGCCCTCAAGGGGGTACGTGGCTACACCTTC.

V and J are TRBV24-1 and TRBJ1-1; 12 bases match TRBD1. The CDR3 contains 20 residues. V shed 3 bases and J 5 bases; nucleotides not matched to a gene: 18. In germline, CDR1 is KGHDR, CDR2 SFDVKD. CDR3 in DNA: TGTGCCACCAGTGATCCCTCCAGGGGACCGGGACAGGGGGCGAGAACTGAAGCTTTCTTT. Protein sequence: CATSDPSRGPGQGARTEAFF.

This clone was seen more than once but under ten times. The V and J genes are TRBV7-3 and TRBJ2-1, with 7 positions matching TRBD2. There are 12 residues in the CDR3. V gave up 3 bases and J gave up 8 bases; unmatched junction bases: 1. Germline lookup yields CDR1 SGHTA and CDR2 FQGTGA. This CDR3 is CASSLGGYEQFF. The CDR3, as DNA: TGTGCCAGCAGCTTGGGGGGGTATGAGCAGTTCTTC.

This chain joins TRBV6-5 and TRBJ2-7, with 11 bases aligning to TRBD2. This CDR3 is 14 amino acids long. Losses at the gene ends were 5 bases for V and 4 bases for J; bases not matched to a gene: 4. Germline CDR1 reads MNHEY; CDR2 reads SVGAGI. The CDR3 DNA reads TGTGCCAGCAGTAAGGGGACTAGCGGTTACGAGCAGTACTTC. Translating gives CASSKGTSGYEQYF.

The rearrangement links TRBV7-6 to TRBJ1-3; D unresolved. Per the germline V gene, CDR1 is SGHVS and CDR2 is FNYEAQ. This CDR3 region has 15 residues. V was trimmed by 5 bases and J by 0 bases, leaving 11 bases between them. CDR3 DNA sequence: TGTGCCAGCAGCCCTCTTTCCTTCTCTGGAAACACCATATATTTT. Translated: CASSPLSFSGNTIYF.

This chain connects TRBV2 to TRBJ2-7, with D possibly TRBD1 on 7 matching bases. CDR1 SNHLY and CDR2 FYNNEI come from the germline V gene. There are 15 residues in the CDR3. Trimming took 2 bases from V and 7 from J, leaving 18 bases between them. DNA for the CDR3: TGTGCCAGCAGTGAACGCGGAGGGGGCGAAGGGGAGCAGTACTTC. Translated, it gives CASSERGGGEGEQYF. Filled out from reference TRBV2 and TRBJ2-7, the complete variable domain reads EPEVTQTPSHQVTQMGQEVILRCVPISNHLYFYWYRQILGQKVEFLVSFYNNEISEKSEIFDDQFSVERPDGSNFTLKIRSTKLEDSAMYFCASSERGGGEGEQYFGPGTRLTVT.

The rearrangement links TRBV7-2 to TRBJ1-1; D is perhaps TRBD1 (6 bases). The CDR3 length is 11 residues. The germline gives CDR1 SGHTA, CDR2 FQGNSA. The V end lost 6 bases, the J end lost 10 bases, and 12 bases lay between the germline ends. The chain's CDR3 is CASRIQGGAFF. The CDR3 nucleotides are TGTGCCAGCAGAATACAAGGGGGAGCTTTCTTT.

The gene calls are TRBV25-1 and TRBJ2-2, with 7 nucleotides matching TRBD1. The germline V gene has CDR1 MGHDK and CDR2 SYGVNS. V trimming: 5 bases; J trimming: 4 bases; junction bases outside the gene matches: 10. The CDR3 loop spans 16 amino acids. The CDR3 sequence: CASSHYRGIGTGELFF. DNA for the CDR3: TGTGCCAGCAGTCACTACAGGGGTATAGGCACCGGGGAGCTGTTTTTT.

Only a few counts were recorded for this clone. The chain is built from TRBV6-5 and TRBJ1-3; D remains unclear. V was clipped by 7 bases and J by 0 bases, with 10 bases between them. Germline V gene sequence: CDR1 MNHEY, CDR2 SVGAGI. The CDR3 has 14 residues. The CDR3, as DNA: TGTGCCAGCACTTGGGAGTCCTCTGGAAACACCATATATTTT. This encodes CASTWESSGNTIYF.

The J gene is TRBJ1-1, the V gene TRBV6-1; D is unresolved. The V gene's germline CDR1 is MNHNS and CDR2 SASEGT. V was cut by 2 bases and J by 9 bases, with 10 bases left in between. This CDR3 contains 12 residues. The CDR3 DNA reads as TGTGCCAGCAGTGAACCAACAGTCCAAGCTTTCTTT. This encodes CASSEPTVQAFF.

The sample holds one count of this clone. The chain carries TRBV14 and TRBJ1-6; D remains unclear. The CDR3 has 13 residues. CDR1 is SGHDN and CDR2 is FVKESK in the germline V gene. V lost 1 base to trimming and J lost 13 bases, with 11 bases between them. The CDR3 coding sequence is TGTGCCAGCAGCCAAGTCCTCGCGTCGCCCCTCCACTTT. It is translated as CASSQVLASPLHF.

The chain is built from TRBV19 and TRBJ1-4; 8 positions agree with TRBD1. V shed 4 bases and J 5 bases; nucleotides not matched to a gene: 6. The CDR3 consists of 15 residues. Germline CDR1 reads LNHDA; CDR2 reads SQIVND (reference sequence). The CDR3 DNA follows: TGTGCCAGTAGTAATATCGACAGGGGAAATGAAAAACTGTTTTTT. As protein: CASSNIDRGNEKLFF.

The CDR3 nucleotides read TGTGCCAGCAGCGTGTCAGGGGACAATCAGCCCCAGCATTTT. Translated, it gives CASSVSGDNQPQHF. The gene calls are TRBV9 and TRBJ1-5; D is perhaps TRBD1 (6 bases). V was clipped by 2 bases and J by 3 bases, with 9 bases between them. The CDR3 is 14 residues long. Germline assignment: CDR1 SGDLS and CDR2 YYNGEE.

The V gene is TRBV19, the J gene TRBJ1-2; tentatively, D is TRBD1 (6 bases). The CDR3 consists of 13 residues. Germline CDR1 LNHDA, CDR2 SQIVND (reference sequence). V lost 4 bases, J lost 4 bases, and 10 bases lay in between. DNA of the CDR3: TGTGCCAGTAGTAACAGGGATACCTATGGCTACACCTTC. This sequence encodes CASSNRDTYGYTF.

This chain connects TRBV30 to TRBJ2-1; D is unresolved. CDR1 is GTSNPN and CDR2 is SVGIG in the germline V gene (reference sequence). The germline V and J ends were trimmed by 5 bases and 7 bases, with 6 bases remaining between them. The CDR3 runs to 10 residues. CDR3 amino acids: CAWATNEQFF. In DNA form, the CDR3 reads TGTGCCTGGGCGACTAATGAGCAGTTCTTC.

The chain employs TRBV9 and TRBJ2-3; 9 nucleotides agree with TRBD1. This CDR3 contains 16 residues. Germline CDR1 SGDLS, CDR2 YYNGEE. V gave up 4 bases and J gave up 3 bases; unmatched junction bases: 9. The CDR3 spells CASSFPGQGKTDTQYF. Here the CDR3 DNA reads TGTGCCAGCAGCTTCCCCGGACAGGGGAAAACAGATACGCAGTATTTT.

The J gene is TRBJ2-7, the V gene TRBV6-4, with 7 bases identical to TRBD2. The CDR3 consists of 16 residues. V lost 3 bases to trimming and J lost 0 bases; unmatched junction nucleotides: 8. Germline CDR1 MRHNA, CDR2 SNTAGT. CDR3 sequence: CASSEPREHSSYEQYF. CDR3 DNA sequence: TGTGCCAGCAGTGAGCCGCGGGAGCATAGCTCCTACGAGCAGTACTTC.

The genes are TRBV3-1 (or the pseudogene TRBV3-2) and TRBJ2-1, with 14 bases identical to TRBD2. Germline lookup yields CDR1 LGHDT and CDR2 YNNKEL (reference sequence). The CDR3 is made up of 18 amino acids. The ends lost 4 bases at V and 3 bases at J; junction bases unmatched: 8. As DNA, the CDR3 is TGTGCCAGCAGCCCGGGACTAGCGGGGGATACCTTCTACAATGAGCAGTTCTTC. Translating it yields CASSPGLAGDTFYNEQFF.

The rearrangement uses TRBV4-1 and TRBJ1-5, with 9 bases that match TRBD1. This CDR3 has 19 amino acids. The germline V gene has CDR1 MGHRA and CDR2 YSYEKL. The trim removed 4 bases at V and 2 bases at J, leaving 15 bases unmatched. The CDR3 coding sequence is TGCGCCAGCAGCCCATCGGAGAAGACAGGGGGTCGGGGCAATCAGCCCCAGCATTTT. Amino acids: CASSPSEKTGGRGNQPQHF.

The chain couples TRBV11-2 to TRBJ1-2; 7 bases are shared with TRBD1. CDR3 length: 15 amino acids. V lost 0 bases, J lost 4 bases, and 5 bases stayed unmatched. CDR1 is SGHAT, CDR2 FQNNGV, per germline. Here the CDR3 reads CASSLEAGQAYGYTF. The CDR3 DNA reads TGTGCCAGCAGCTTAGAGGCCGGACAGGCCTATGGCTACACCTTC.

The CDR3 spells CASSEIINNQPQHF. CDR3 DNA: TGTGCCAGCAGTGAAATTATAAACAATCAGCCCCAGCATTTT. This chain joins TRBV2 and TRBJ1-5; D is uncertain. V was cut by 2 bases and J by 3 bases, with 8 bases left in between. The germline gives CDR1 SNHLY, CDR2 FYNNEI. CDR3 length: 14 amino acids.

The gene calls are TRBV25-1 and TRBJ2-5; 9 bases are a match to TRBD1. The CDR3 runs 16 residues. Trimming took 6 bases from V and 5 from J; bases not matched to a gene: 13. Germline assignment: CDR1 MGHDK and CDR2 SYGVNS. The CDR3 region is CASRVSGQGARETQYF. CDR3 DNA: TGTGCCAGCAGAGTCTCGGGACAGGGCGCGAGGGAGACCCAGTACTTC.

This sequence joins TRBV7-2 and TRBJ1-2; 8 bases agree with TRBD1. J lost 4 bases, V lost 7 bases, and 8 bases had no gene match. Germline assignment: CDR1 SGHTA and CDR2 FQGNSA. CDR3 length: 14 amino acids. In DNA form, the CDR3 reads TGTGCCAGCACCTCCCCAGGGGGCGGCTATGGCTACACCTTC. It yields the protein CASTSPGGGYGYTF.

V usage is TRBV5-6 and J usage is TRBJ1-4; 9 bases agree with TRBD1. The V gene end was trimmed by 1 base and the J gene end by 3 bases; junction bases not matched to a gene: 7. Germline loops: CDR1 SGHDT, CDR2 YYEEEE. The CDR3 totals 17 residues. CDR3 DNA sequence: TGTGCCAGCAGCTTGAACCTGGGACAGGGAGCTAATGAAAAACTGTTTTTT. Its protein is CASSLNLGQGANEKLFF.

Only one count was recorded for this clone. The chain recombines TRBV20-1 with TRBJ2-2; TRBD1 matches at 7 bases. CDR3 length: 15 amino acids. CDR1 is DFQATT and CDR2 is SNEGSKA in the germline V gene (reference sequence). Losses at the gene ends were 3 bases for V and 0 bases for J; bases not matched to a gene: 4. The CDR3, as DNA: TGCAGTGCTAGTAGGGGGACAGCGAACACCGGGGAGCTGTTTTTT. This encodes CSASRGTANTGELFF.

This sequence joins TRBV4-3 and TRBJ1-2, with TRBD1 matching over 7 bases. Germline V gene data show CDR1 as LGHNA and CDR2 as YSLEER. CDR3 length: 14 residues. With 1 base clipped from V and 6 bases from J, the junction kept 5 bases outside the gene matches. CDR3 in amino acids: CASSQGRGRNGYTF. As DNA, the CDR3 is TGCGCCAGCAGCCAAGGAAGGGGGCGGAATGGCTACACCTTC.

The CDR3 DNA sequence: TGTGCCAGCAGCAGGGAGACAGGGGTGAACACCGGGGAGCTGTTTTTT. Protein product: CASSRETGVNTGELFF. The chain recombines TRBV11-1 with TRBJ2-2; 8 bases agree with TRBD1. Losses at the gene ends were 5 bases for V and 1 base for J; bases not matched to a gene: 6. The CDR3 loop spans 16 amino acids. Germline CDR1 reads SGHAT; CDR2 reads FQDESV (reference sequence).

This clone came up once. J is TRBJ1-1 and V is TRBV11-2; perhaps TRBD1 as D (5 bases). Germline CDR1 reads SGHAT; CDR2 reads FQNNGV. The CDR3 consists of 15 residues. V was shortened by 7 bases and J by 5 bases, with 20 bases between the two germline ends. CDR3 nucleotides: TGTGCCAGCACCCCGTGGGAGGGGCTGGTAACTGAAGCTTTCTTT. This translates into CASTPWEGLVTEAFF.

This chain links TRBV5-4 with TRBJ1-2, with D possibly matching TRBD1 (6 bases). The CDR3 is 16 residues long. The V and J ends lost 4 bases and 1 base respectively, with 17 bases between them. The germline V gene has CDR1 SGHNT and CDR2 YYREEE (reference sequence). CDR3 DNA sequence: TGTGCCAGCAGCCACCTTCGGGGGGCGGGTAACTATGGCTACACCTTC. Translation gives CASSHLRGAGNYGYTF.